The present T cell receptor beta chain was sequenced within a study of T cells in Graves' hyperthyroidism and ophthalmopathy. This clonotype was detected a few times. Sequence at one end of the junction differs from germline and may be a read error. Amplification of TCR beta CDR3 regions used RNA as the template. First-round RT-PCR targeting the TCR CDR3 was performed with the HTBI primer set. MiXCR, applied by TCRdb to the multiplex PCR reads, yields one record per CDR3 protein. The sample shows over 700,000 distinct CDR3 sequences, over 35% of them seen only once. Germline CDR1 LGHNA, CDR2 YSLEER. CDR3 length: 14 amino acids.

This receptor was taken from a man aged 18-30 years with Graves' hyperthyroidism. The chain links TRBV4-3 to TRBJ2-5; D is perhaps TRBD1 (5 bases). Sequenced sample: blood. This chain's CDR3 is CASSQDPSARGSCF. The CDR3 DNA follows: TGCGCCAGCAGCCAAGATCCCTCAGCAAGGGGCAGCTGCTTC.